These 18 T cell receptor beta chains were sequenced from one sample in a study of blood T cell repertoires in COVID-19. Generated by immunoSEQ multiplex PCR, the TCRdb table keeps only in-frame clones and is missing some. In the table there are about 160,000 clones, about 88% of which are singletons. Sequencing input: peripheral blood. These receptors originate from a woman aged 55-75 years with COVID-19, enrolled during active disease.

The chain combines TRBV11-2 with TRBJ2-1; D is perhaps TRBD1 (5 bases). The germline gives CDR1 SGHAT, CDR2 FQNNGV. The CDR3 is made up of 13 amino acids. V dropped 2 bases and J dropped 5 bases, with 7 bases sitting between them. The CDR3 sequence: CASSLTRDNEQFF. The CDR3 DNA reads TGTGCCAGCAGCTTAACCAGGGACAATGAGCAGTTCTTC.

The chain carries TRBV27 and TRBJ1-2; 11 bases map to TRBD1. V lost 6 bases, J lost 6 bases, and 15 bases stayed unmatched. The CDR3 is 17 residues long. CDR1 and CDR2 from the germline V gene are MNHEY and SMNVEV (reference sequence). CDR3 amino acids: CASSPRTGGNPVNGYTF. The CDR3 DNA reads as TGTGCCAGCAGCCCACGGACAGGGGGCAATCCCGTTAATGGCTACACCTTC.

The V and J genes are TRBV3-1 (or the pseudogene TRBV3-2) and TRBJ1-2; D is undetermined. Looked up from germline, CDR1 is LGHDT and CDR2 is YNNKEL (reference sequence). V was clipped by 5 bases and J by 6 bases, with 10 bases between them. This CDR3 has 12 amino acids. DNA for the CDR3: TGTGCCAGCAGCGGTTTTGGAGATGGCTACACCTTC. This codes for CASSGFGDGYTF.

V and J are TRBV19 and TRBJ2-5, with 11 bases that match TRBD1. V lost 7 bases, J lost 5 bases, and 6 bases stayed unmatched. The length of the CDR3 is 14 residues. Per germline, CDR1 LNHDA and CDR2 SQIVND (reference sequence). The CDR3 region is CASNPGQGVETQYF. The CDR3, as DNA: TGTGCCAGTAACCCGGGACAGGGGGTGGAGACCCAGTACTTC.

The chain has TRBV18 and TRBJ1-2; 7 bases are shared with TRBD1. Germline lookup yields CDR1 KGHSH and CDR2 LQKENI. The CDR3 consists of 15 residues. V lost 0 bases and J lost 7; bases outside the gene matches: 8. CDR3 in DNA: TGTGCCAGCTCACCACCCGCCCAACAGGGGTTTGGCTACACCTTC. Encoded protein: CASSPPAQQGFGYTF.

CDR3 coding DNA: TGTGCCAGCAGCAGGGACAGGGCCACTAATGAAAAACTGTTTTTT. Protein product: CASSRDRATNEKLFF. The chain couples TRBV7-8 to TRBJ1-4, with 9 nucleotides matching TRBD1. This CDR3 region has 15 residues. The V gene's germline CDR1 is SGHVS and CDR2 FQNEAQ. V shed 5 bases and J 2 bases; nucleotides not matched to a gene: 3.

This clone was counted once. The chain couples TRBV24-1 to TRBJ1-5; 9 nucleotides agree with TRBD1. The CDR3 contains 16 residues. Germline assignment: CDR1 KGHDR and CDR2 SFDVKD. The V gene end was trimmed by 5 bases and the J gene end by 3 bases; junction bases not matched to a gene: 7. As DNA, the CDR3 is TGTGCCACCAGTGGAGGAAGGGACAGGGACAATCAGCCCCAGCATTTT. Encoded protein: CATSGGRDRDNQPQHF.

The V and J genes are TRBV5-1 and TRBJ1-1, with D possibly TRBD1 on 5 matching bases. The CDR3 loop spans 15 amino acids. From germline, CDR1 is SGHRS and CDR2 YFSETQ. The ends were cut back, 0 bases at V and 2 bases at J, with 11 bases in the middle. CDR3 coding DNA: TGCGCCAGCAGCTTGGTGGGGACTCGAAACACTGAAGCTTTCTTT. Protein sequence: CASSLVGTRNTEAFF. The complete variable domain, with remaining parts taken from reference TRBV5-1 and TRBJ1-1, reads KAGVTQTPRYLIKTRGQQVTLSCSPISGHRSVSWYQQTPGQGLQFLFEYFSETQRNKGNFPGRFSGRQFSNSRSEMNVSTLELGDSALYLCASSLVGTRNTEAFFGQGTRLTVV.

The J gene is TRBJ2-1, the V gene TRBV2; D is possibly TRBD1 (6 bases). Germline V gene lookup returns CDR1 SNHLY and CDR2 FYNNEI. This CDR3 comprises 14 residues. Trimming removed 2 bases from V and 6 bases from J, with 11 bases in between. In DNA, the CDR3 is TGTGCCAGCAGTGAAACCACAGGGAGCAATGAGCAGTTCTTC. Protein: CASSETTGSNEQFF.

This clone was found once. This chain links TRBV19 with TRBJ1-5; D remains unclear. V was trimmed by 1 base and J by 6 bases, leaving 7 bases between them. Germline CDR1 and CDR2: LNHDA and SQIVND (reference sequence). The CDR3 runs to 13 residues. The CDR3 reads CASSIGEGQPQHF. The CDR3, as DNA: TGTGCCAGTAGTATAGGGGAGGGTCAGCCCCAGCATTTT.

This clone was observed a handful of times. CDR3 sequence: CASSEANRAQPQHF. The CDR3 region has the DNA TGTGCCAGCAGTGAAGCTAACAGAGCCCAGCCCCAGCATTTT. The chain recombines TRBV6-1 with TRBJ1-5; D uncertain. The ends were cut back, 0 bases at V and 7 bases at J, with 10 bases in the middle. Germline CDR1 reads MNHNS; CDR2 reads SASEGT. This CDR3 comprises 14 residues.

Only one count was recorded for this clone. The genes are TRBV30 and TRBJ1-1, with 9 bases lining up with TRBD1. The V and J ends lost 5 bases and 4 bases, in that order; junction bases with no gene match: 5. This CDR3 region has 13 residues. From germline, CDR1 is GTSNPN and CDR2 SVGIG (reference sequence). CDR3 nucleotide sequence: TGTGCCTGGCACAGGGGGCTCGGCACTGAAGCTTTCTTT. This encodes CAWHRGLGTEAFF.

The count of this clone is one. V and J are TRBV5-1 and TRBJ2-2, with a tentative D call TRBD2 (5 bases). Looked up from germline, CDR1 is SGHRS and CDR2 is YFSETQ. The V end lost 6 bases, the J end lost 1 base, and 16 bases lay between the germline ends. The CDR3 is made up of 16 amino acids. The CDR3 DNA reads TGCGCCAGCAAGCTCCTAGTTCGGGGGAACACCGGGGAGCTGTTTTTT. The encoded protein is CASKLLVRGNTGELFF.

The V gene is TRBV14, the J gene TRBJ2-3; D is ambiguous. Looked up from germline, CDR1 is SGHDN and CDR2 is FVKESK. This CDR3 has 13 residues. The V end lost 5 bases, the J end lost 0 bases, and 6 bases lay between the germline ends. CDR3 nucleotide sequence: TGTGCCAGCAGCTTTTCAAGCACAGATACGCAGTATTTT. Amino acids: CASSFSSTDTQYF. The entire variable domain, with the rest obtained from reference TRBV14 and TRBJ2-3, is as follows: EAGVTQFPSHSVIEKGQTVTLRCDPISGHDNLYWYRRVMGKEIKFLLHFVKESKQDESGMPNNRFLAERTGGTYSTLKVQPAELEDSGVYFCASSFSSTDTQYFGPGTRLTVL.

V usage is TRBV19 and J usage is TRBJ1-5, with 7 bases fitting TRBD1. In germline, CDR1 is LNHDA, CDR2 SQIVND (reference sequence). The J segment lost 0 bases and the V segment lost 3 bases, leaving 14 bases of the junction unmatched. The CDR3 is made up of 19 amino acids. CDR3 nucleotide sequence: TGTGCCAGTAGTATGAAGACAGGGCTTCCAGCGCGTAGCAATCAGCCCCAGCATTTT. Protein sequence: CASSMKTGLPARSNQPQHF. The complete variable domain, with remaining parts taken from reference TRBV19 and TRBJ1-5, reads DGGITQSPKYLFRKEGQNVTLSCEQNLNHDAMYWYRQDPGQGLRLIYYSQIVNDFQKGDIAEGYSVSREKKESFPLTVTSAQKNPTAFYLCASSMKTGLPARSNQPQHFGDGTRLSIL.

This clone was recorded once. V usage is TRBV11-1 and J usage is TRBJ1-1; D is perhaps TRBD1 (5 bases). Germline-derived CDR1 and CDR2 are SGHAT and FQDESV (reference sequence). This CDR3 is 15 amino acids long. V was cut by 3 bases and J by 1 base, with 12 bases left in between. For the CDR3, the DNA is TGTGCCAGCAGCTTTGACCATACAGGGAACACTGAAGCTTTCTTT. Protein sequence: CASSFDHTGNTEAFF. The full variable domain, its missing parts supplied by reference TRBV11-1 and TRBJ1-1, is EAEVAQSPRYKITEKSQAVAFWCDPISGHATLYWYRQILGQGPELLVQFQDESVVDDSQLPKDRFSAERLKGVDSTLKIQPAELGDSAMYLCASSFDHTGNTEAFFGQGTRLTVV.

This chain joins TRBV7-9 and TRBJ2-7; 9 bases match TRBD1. The CDR3 runs to 15 residues. Germline lookup yields CDR1 SEHNR and CDR2 FQNEAQ (reference sequence). V dropped 5 bases and J dropped 0; count of bases not matched to a gene: 5. The CDR3: CASSPPGQGSYEQYV. The DNA of the CDR3 is TGTGCCAGCAGCCCTCCGGGACAGGGCTCCTACGAGCAGTACGTC.

The V gene is TRBV15, the J gene TRBJ1-2; 10 nucleotides align to TRBD1. With V trimmed by 0 bases and J by 6 bases, 10 bases remained unmatched. Germline V gives CDR1 LNHNV, CDR2 YYDKDF (reference sequence). The CDR3 has 17 residues. The CDR3 DNA is TGTGCCACCAGCAGAGATCTGATGACAGGGGGCGCGGATGGCTACACCTTC. This sequence encodes CATSRDLMTGGADGYTF.